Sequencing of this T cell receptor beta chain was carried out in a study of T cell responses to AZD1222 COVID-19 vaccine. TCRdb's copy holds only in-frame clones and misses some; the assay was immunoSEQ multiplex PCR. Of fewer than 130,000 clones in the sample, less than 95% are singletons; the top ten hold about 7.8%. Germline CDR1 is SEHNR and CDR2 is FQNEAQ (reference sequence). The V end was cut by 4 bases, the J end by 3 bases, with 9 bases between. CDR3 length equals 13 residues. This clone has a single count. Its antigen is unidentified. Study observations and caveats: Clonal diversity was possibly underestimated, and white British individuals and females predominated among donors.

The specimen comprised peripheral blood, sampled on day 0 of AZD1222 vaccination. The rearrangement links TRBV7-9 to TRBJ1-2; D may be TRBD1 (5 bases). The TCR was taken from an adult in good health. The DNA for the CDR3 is TGTGCCAGCAGCTCCGGGGGTTACTATGGCTACACCTTC. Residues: CASSSGGYYGYTF.